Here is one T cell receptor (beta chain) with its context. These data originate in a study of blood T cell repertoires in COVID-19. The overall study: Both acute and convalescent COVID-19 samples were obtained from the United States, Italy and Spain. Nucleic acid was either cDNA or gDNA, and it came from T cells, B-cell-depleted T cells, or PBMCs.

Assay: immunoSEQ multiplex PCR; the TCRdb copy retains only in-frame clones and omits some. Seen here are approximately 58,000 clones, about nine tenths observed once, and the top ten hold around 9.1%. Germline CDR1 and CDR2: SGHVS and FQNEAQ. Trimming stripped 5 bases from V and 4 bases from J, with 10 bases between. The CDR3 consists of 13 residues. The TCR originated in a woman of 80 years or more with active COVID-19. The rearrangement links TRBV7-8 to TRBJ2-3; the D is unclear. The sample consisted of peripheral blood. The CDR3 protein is CASSPFGPDTQYF. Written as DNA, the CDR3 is TGTGCCAGCAGCCCGTTTGGCCCAGATACGCAGTATTTT.